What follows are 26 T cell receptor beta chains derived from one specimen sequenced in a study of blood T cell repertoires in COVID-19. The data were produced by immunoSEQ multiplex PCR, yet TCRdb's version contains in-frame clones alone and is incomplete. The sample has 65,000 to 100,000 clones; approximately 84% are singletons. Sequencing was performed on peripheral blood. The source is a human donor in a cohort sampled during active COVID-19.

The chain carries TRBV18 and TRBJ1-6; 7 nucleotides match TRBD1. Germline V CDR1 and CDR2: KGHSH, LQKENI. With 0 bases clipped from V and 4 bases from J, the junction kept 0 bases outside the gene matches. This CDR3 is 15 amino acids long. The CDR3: CASSPPGQYNSPLHF. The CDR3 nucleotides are TGTGCCAGCTCACCACCGGGACAGTATAATTCACCCCTCCACTTT.

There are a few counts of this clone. CDR3 coding DNA: TGTGCTGCAGCCTGGGGAGGGGCAGACAACAATGAGCAGTTCTTC. Its translation: CAAAWGGADNNEQFF. The chain recombines TRBV6-5 with TRBJ2-1; 7 bases are shared with TRBD2. This CDR3 contains 15 residues. Germline-derived CDR1 and CDR2 are MNHEY and SVGAGI.

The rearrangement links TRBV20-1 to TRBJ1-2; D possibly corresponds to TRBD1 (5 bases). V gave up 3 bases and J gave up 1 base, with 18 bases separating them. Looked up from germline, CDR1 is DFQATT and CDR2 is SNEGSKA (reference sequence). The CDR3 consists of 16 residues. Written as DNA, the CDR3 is TGCAGTGCTAGTTGGGGGGGGAGGGACCATAACTATGGCTACACCTTC. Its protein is CSASWGGRDHNYGYTF.

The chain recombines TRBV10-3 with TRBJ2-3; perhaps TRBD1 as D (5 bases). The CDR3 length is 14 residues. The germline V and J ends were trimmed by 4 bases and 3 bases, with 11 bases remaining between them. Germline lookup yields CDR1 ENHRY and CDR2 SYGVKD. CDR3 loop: CAISGGPRTDTQYF. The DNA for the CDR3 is TGTGCCATCAGTGGGGGCCCCAGGACAGATACGCAGTATTTT.

This CDR3 is CASSLAGQGWGYGYTF. Written as DNA, the CDR3 is TGTGCCAGCAGTTTGGCGGGACAGGGATGGGGCTATGGCTACACCTTC. The chain recombines TRBV28 with TRBJ1-2; 9 bases map to TRBD1. The CDR3 has 16 residues. Germline CDR1 is MDHEN and CDR2 is SYDVKM. The V segment lost 3 bases and the J segment 4 bases; nucleotides outside the gene matches: 9.

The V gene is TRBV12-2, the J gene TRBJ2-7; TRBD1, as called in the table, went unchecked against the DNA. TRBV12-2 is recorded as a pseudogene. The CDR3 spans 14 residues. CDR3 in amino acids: CASRVLRDSYEQYF. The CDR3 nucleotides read TGTGCAAGTCGCGTCCTCAGGGATTCCTACGAGCAGTACTTC.

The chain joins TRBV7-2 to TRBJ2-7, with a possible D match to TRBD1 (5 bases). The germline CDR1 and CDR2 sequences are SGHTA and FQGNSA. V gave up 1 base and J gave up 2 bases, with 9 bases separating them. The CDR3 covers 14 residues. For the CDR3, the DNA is TGTGCCAGCAGCTTAGGTACAGGAGCCTACGAGCAGTACTTC. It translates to CASSLGTGAYEQYF.

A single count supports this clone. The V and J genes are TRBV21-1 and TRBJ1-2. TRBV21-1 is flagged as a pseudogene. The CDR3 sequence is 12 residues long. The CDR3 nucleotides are TGTGCCAGCAACCAGGGAGGGGAAGGCTACACCTTC. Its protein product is CASNQGGEGYTF.

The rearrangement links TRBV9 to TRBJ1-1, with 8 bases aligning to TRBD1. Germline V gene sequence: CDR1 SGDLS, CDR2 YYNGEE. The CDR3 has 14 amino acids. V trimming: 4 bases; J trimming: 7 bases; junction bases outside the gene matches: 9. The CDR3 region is CASSSRPGTGEAFF. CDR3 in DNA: TGTGCCAGCAGCTCTCGTCCCGGGACAGGTGAAGCTTTCTTT.

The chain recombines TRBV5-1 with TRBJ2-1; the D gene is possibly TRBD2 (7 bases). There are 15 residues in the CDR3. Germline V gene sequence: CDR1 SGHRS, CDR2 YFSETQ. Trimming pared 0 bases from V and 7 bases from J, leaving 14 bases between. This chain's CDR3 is CASSLGAGAGNEQFF. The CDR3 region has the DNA TGCGCCAGCAGCTTGGGGGCGGGGGCAGGGAATGAGCAGTTCTTC.

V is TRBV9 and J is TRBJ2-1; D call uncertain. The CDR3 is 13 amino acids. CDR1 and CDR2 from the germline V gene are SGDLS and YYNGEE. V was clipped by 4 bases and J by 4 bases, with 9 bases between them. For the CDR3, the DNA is TGTGCCAGCAGCTCCGGAGATTACAATGAGCAGTTCTTC. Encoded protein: CASSSGDYNEQFF. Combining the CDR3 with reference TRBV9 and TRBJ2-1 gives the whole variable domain DSGVTQTPKHLITATGQRVTLRCSPRSGDLSVYWYQQSLDQGLQFLIQYYNGEERAKGNILERFSAQQFPDLHSELNLSSLELGDSALYFCASSSGDYNEQFFGPGTRLTVL.

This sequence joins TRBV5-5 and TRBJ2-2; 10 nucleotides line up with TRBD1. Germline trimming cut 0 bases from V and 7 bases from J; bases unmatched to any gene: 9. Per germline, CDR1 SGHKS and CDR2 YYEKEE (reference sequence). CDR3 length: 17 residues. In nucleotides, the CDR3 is TGTGCCAGCAGCTTGGCCGTGACAGGGGGCGTTAACGGGGAGCTGTTTTTT. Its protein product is CASSLAVTGGVNGELFF.

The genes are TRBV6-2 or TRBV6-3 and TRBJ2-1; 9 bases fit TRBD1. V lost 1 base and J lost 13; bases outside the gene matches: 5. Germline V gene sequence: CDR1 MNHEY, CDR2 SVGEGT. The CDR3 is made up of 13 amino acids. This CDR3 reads CASSYFTGGRQFF. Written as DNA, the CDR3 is TGTGCCAGCAGTTACTTTACAGGGGGCAGACAGTTCTTC.

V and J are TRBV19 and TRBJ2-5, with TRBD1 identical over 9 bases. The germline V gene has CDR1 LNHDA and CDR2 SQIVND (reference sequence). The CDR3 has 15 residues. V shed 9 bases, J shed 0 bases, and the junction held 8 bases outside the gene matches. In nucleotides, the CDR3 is TGTGCCAGCGGTGACAGGGGGGAATACCAAGAGACCCAGTACTTC. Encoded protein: CASGDRGEYQETQYF.

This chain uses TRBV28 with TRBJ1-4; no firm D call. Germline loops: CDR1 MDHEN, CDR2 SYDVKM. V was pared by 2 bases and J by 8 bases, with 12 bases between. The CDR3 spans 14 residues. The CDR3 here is CASSLPGSGEKLFF. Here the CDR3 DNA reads TGTGCCAGCAGTTTACCCGGGTCGGGAGAAAAACTGTTTTTT.

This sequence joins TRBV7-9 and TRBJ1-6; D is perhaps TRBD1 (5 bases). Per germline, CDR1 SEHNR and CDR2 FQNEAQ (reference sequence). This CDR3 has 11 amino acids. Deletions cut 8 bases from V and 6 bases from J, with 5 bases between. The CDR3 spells CASGANSPLHF. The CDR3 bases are TGTGCCAGCGGGGCTAATTCACCCCTCCACTTT.

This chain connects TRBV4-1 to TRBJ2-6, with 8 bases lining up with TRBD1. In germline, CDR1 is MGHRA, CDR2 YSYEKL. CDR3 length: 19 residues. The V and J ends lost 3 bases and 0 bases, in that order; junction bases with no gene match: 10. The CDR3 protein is CASSQGGRGRNSGANVLTF. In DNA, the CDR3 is TGCGCCAGCAGCCAGGGGGGCAGGGGGCGAAACTCTGGGGCCAACGTCCTGACTTTC.

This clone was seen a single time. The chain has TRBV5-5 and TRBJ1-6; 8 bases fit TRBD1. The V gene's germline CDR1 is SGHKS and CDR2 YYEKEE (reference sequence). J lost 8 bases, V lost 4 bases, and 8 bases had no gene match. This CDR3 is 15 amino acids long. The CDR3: CASSLWTGRDSPLHF. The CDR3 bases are TGTGCCAGCAGCCTGTGGACAGGGAGAGATTCACCCCTCCACTTT.

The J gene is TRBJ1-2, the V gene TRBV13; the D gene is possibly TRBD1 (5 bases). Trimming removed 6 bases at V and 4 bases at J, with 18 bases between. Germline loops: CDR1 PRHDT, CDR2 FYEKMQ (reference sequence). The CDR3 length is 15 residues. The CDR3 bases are TGTGCCAGCAGGCTTAAAAGCGGGGCTACCTATGGCTACACCTTC. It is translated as CASRLKSGATYGYTF.

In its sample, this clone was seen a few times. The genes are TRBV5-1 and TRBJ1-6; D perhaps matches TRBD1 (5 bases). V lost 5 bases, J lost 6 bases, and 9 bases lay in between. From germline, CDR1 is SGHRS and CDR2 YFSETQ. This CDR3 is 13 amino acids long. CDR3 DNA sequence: TGCGCCAGCAGAGCAGGGTCTAATTCACCCCTCCACTTT. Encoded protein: CASRAGSNSPLHF.

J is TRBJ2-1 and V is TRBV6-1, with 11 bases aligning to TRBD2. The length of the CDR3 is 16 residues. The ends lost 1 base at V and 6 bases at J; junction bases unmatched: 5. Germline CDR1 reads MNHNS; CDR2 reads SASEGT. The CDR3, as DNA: TGTGCCAGCAGTGAAGTCACTAGCGGGGGCTCCAATGAGCAGTTCTTC. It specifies CASSEVTSGGSNEQFF.

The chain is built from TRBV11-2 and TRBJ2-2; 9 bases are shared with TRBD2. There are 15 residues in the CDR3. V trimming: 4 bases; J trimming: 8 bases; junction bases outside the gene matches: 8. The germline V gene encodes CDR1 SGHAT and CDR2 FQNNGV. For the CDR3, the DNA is TGTGCCAGCAGCTACTCAGCGGGGGGTTCGGGGGAGCTGTTTTTT. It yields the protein CASSYSAGGSGELFF. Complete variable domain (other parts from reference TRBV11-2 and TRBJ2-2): EAGVAQSPRYKIIEKRQSVAFWCNPISGHATLYWYQQILGQGPKLLIQFQNNGVVDDSQLPKDRFSAERLKGVDSTLKIQPAKLEDSAVYLCASSYSAGGSGELFFGEGSRLTVL.

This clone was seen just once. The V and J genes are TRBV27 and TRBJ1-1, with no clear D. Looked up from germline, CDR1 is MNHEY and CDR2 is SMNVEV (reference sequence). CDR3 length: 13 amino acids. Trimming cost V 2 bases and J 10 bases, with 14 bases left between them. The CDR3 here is CASSLKPRVGAFF. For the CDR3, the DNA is TGTGCCAGCAGTTTAAAGCCGCGGGTTGGAGCTTTCTTT.

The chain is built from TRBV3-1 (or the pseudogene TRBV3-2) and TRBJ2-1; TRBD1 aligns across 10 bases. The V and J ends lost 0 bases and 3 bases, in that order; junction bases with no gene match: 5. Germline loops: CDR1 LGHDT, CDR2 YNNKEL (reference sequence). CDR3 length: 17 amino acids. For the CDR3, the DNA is TGTGCCAGCAGCCAAGACGGACAGGGGGGGAGCTACAATGAGCAGTTCTTC. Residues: CASSQDGQGGSYNEQFF.

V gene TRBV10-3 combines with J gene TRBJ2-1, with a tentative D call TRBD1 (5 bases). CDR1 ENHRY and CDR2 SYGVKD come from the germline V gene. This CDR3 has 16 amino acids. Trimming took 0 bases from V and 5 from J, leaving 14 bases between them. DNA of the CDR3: TGTGCCATCAGTGAGTCAGGCAGGGTGGGGCACAATGAGCAGTTCTTC. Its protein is CAISESGRVGHNEQFF.

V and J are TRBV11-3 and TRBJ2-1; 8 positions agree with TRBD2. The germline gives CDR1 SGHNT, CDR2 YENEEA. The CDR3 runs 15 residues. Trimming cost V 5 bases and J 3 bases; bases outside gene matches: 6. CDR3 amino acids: CASSREGDLYNEQFF. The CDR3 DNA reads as TGTGCCAGCAGCCGGGAGGGGGATCTCTACAATGAGCAGTTCTTC.